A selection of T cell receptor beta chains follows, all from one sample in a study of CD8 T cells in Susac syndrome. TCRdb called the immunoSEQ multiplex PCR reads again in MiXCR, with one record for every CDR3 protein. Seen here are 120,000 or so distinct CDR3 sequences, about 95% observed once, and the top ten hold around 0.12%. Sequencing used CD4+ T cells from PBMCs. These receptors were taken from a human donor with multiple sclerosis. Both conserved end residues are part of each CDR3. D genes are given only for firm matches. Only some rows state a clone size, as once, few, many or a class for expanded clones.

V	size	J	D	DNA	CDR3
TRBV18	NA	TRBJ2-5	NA	TGTGCCAGCTCACTTCAGGGGCAAGAGACCCAGTACTTC	CASSLQGQETQYF
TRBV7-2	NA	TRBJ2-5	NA	TGTGCCAGCAGCTTAGGTCTGGGGAGCCAAGAGACCCAGTACTTC	CASSLGLGSQETQYF
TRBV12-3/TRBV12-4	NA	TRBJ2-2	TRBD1	TGTGCCAGCAGCCAGGACAGGGCAACTATCAACACCGGGGAGCTGTTTTTT	CASSQDRATINTGELFF
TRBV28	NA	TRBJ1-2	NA	TGTGCCAGCAACGTTGGGCGCGGCTACACCTTC	CASNVGRGYTF
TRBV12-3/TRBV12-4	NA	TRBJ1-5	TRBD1	TGTGCCAGCAGTCCCCGGACAGGGGGACCGAATCAGCCCCAGCATTTT	CASSPRTGGPNQPQHF
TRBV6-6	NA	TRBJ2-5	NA	TGTGCCAGCAGTTATTCGGGGCAAGAGACCCAGTACTTC	CASSYSGQETQYF
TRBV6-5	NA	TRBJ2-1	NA	TGTGCCAGCAGCCGGCTGGGTGAGCAGTTCTTC	CASSRLGEQFF
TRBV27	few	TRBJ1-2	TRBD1	TGTGCCAGCAGTCCAAGGACAGGGGGCGGCTATGGCTACACCTTC	CASSPRTGGGYGYTF
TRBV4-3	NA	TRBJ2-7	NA	TGCGCCAGCAGTCTTAAAGTGGGACACGAGCAGTACTTC	CASSLKVGHEQYF
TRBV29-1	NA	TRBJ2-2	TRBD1	TGCAGCGTCAGACAGGGGCGTGACACCGGGGAGCTGTTTTTT	CSVRQGRDTGELFF
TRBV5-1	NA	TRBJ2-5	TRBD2	TGCGCCAGCAGCTTGGTACCGGGAGGAGGGGAGACCCAGTACTTC	CASSLVPGGGETQYF
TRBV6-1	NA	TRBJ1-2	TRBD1	TGTGCCAGCAGGGACCGGGACAGGCCCCCTCTTAACTATGGCTACACCTTC	CASRDRDRPPLNYGYTF
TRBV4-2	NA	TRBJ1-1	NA	TGTGCCAGCAGCCAAAGAAGGGGGGAGCTGAACACTGAAGCTTTCTTT	CASSQRRGELNTEAFF
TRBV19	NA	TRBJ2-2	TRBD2	TGTGCCAGTAGGACTAGCGGGGACACCGGGGAGCTGTTTTTT	CASRTSGDTGELFF
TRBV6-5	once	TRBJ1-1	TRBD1	TGTGCCAGCAGTCGCGGACAGGGACACACTGAAGCTTTCTTT	CASSRGQGHTEAFF
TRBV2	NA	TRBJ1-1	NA	TGTGCCAGCATTTCTAGGTCATTCGCTGAAGCTTTCTTT	CASISRSFAEAFF
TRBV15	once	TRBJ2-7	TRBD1	TGTGCCACCAGCACAGGGGGCAACTCCTACGAGCAGTACTTC	CATSTGGNSYEQYF
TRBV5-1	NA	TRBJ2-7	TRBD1	TGCGCCAGCAGGTCCGGGACAGGGAACTCCTACGAGCAGTACTTC	CASRSGTGNSYEQYF
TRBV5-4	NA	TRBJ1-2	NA	TGTGCCAGCAGCGCGGGATCTTTTAACTATGGCTACACCTTC	CASSAGSFNYGYTF
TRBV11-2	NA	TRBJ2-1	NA	TGTGCCAGCAGCTTATGGGACATAAATGAGCAGTTCTTC	CASSLWDINEQFF
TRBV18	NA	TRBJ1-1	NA	TGTGCCAGCTCACCACCGTCCGTCGGAAGCGCTGAAGCTTTCTTT	CASSPPSVGSAEAFF
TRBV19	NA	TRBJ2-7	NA	TGTGCCAGTTCTCAAAGGGACGGCTACGAGCAGTACTTC	CASSQRDGYEQYF